The rows below give T cell receptor beta chains drawn from one sample of a study of control samples from healthy donors and cancer patients. Clones were read by immunoSEQ multiplex PCR, and TCRdb kept only the in-frame ones, dropping some. The sample carries a few hundred thousand clones, 90% recorded once. The specimen was PBMCs. The origin of the receptors is a middle-aged man with head and neck cancer. Each CDR3 is given with its conserved first and last residue. The D gene is left open where the match is weak. Part of the rows lack a size; the others show once, few, many or a class for expanded clones.

>-|TRBJ1-1|-|TRBV5-1|14
CASSLGGQDAEAFF
TGCGCCAGCAGCTTGGGGGGGCAGGACGCTGAAGCTTTCTTT
>-|TRBJ1-6|-|TRBV27|17
CASSWRGGRLLDSPLHF
TGTGCCAGCAGTTGGCGGGGGGGGAGGTTATTAGATTCACCCCTCCACTTT
>-|TRBJ2-5|-|TRBV10-3|15
CAISDPSLRQETQYF
TGTGCCATCAGTGATCCCAGTCTCCGCCAAGAGACCCAGTACTTC
>-|TRBJ1-2|-|TRBV10-3|14
CAISDLAGSYGYTF
TGTGCCATCAGTGACCTCGCAGGGTCCTATGGCTACACCTTC
>-|TRBJ2-1|-|TRBV19|14
CASMGGRVYNEQFF
TGTGCCAGTATGGGGGGAAGGGTTTACAATGAGCAGTTCTTC
>-|TRBJ1-2|TRBD1|TRBV3-1/TRBV3-2|16
CASSLLGQGELYGYTF
TGTGCCAGCAGCCTCCTCGGACAGGGGGAGCTCTATGGCTACACCTTC
>-|TRBJ2-7|TRBD1|TRBV9|15
CVSSFGQGESYEQYF
TGTGTCAGCAGCTTCGGACAGGGCGAGTCCTACGAGCAGTACTTC
>-|TRBJ2-7|-|TRBV7-2|14
CASSPQRSSYEQYF
TGTGCCAGCAGCCCCCAGAGGAGTTCCTACGAGCAGTACTTC
>once|TRBJ2-7|-|TRBV27|14
CASSGQLPSYEQYF
TGTGCCAGCAGTGGACAGTTGCCCTCCTACGAGCAGTACTTC
>-|TRBJ1-6|TRBD1|TRBV6-6|15
CASLGTGGYNSPLHF
TGTGCCAGCCTTGGGACAGGGGGCTATAATTCACCCCTCCACTTT
>once|TRBJ2-7|-|TRBV30|14
CAWSGPRGHSEQYF
TGTGCCTGGAGTGGCCCCCGGGGGCATAGCGAGCAGTACTTC
>-|TRBJ2-7|-|TRBV29-1|13
CSVDVGNSYEQYF
TGCAGCGTTGATGTGGGGAACTCCTACGAGCAGTACTTC
>-|TRBJ1-5|-|TRBV2|15
CASSGLENSNQPQHF
TGTGCCAGCAGTGGGTTAGAAAATAGCAATCAGCCCCAGCATTTT
>-|TRBJ1-2|-|TRBV7-9|13
CASSSDERQGYTF
TGTGCCAGCAGCTCGGACGAAAGGCAGGGCTACACCTTC
>-|TRBJ1-6|-|TRBV30|16
CAWSVRAGSGNSPLHF
TGTGCCTGGAGTGTACGAGCAGGGAGTGGAAATTCACCCCTCCACTTT
>few|TRBJ2-3|-|TRBV18|15
CASAPRVSEADTQYF
TGTGCCAGCGCACCCCGGGTTAGCGAAGCAGATACGCAGTATTTT
>-|TRBJ1-6|-|TRBV27|14
CASSSRDTYSPLHF
TGTGCCAGCAGTTCTCGGGACACCTATTCACCCCTCCACTTT
>-|TRBJ1-2|-|TRBV27|14
CASSFRVPLYGYTF
TGTGCCAGCAGTTTTCGAGTTCCCCTCTATGGCTACACCTTC
>-|TRBJ1-5|TRBD1|TRBV4-1|17
CASSQDGGTGGNQPQHF
TGCGCCAGCAGCCAAGACGGCGGGACAGGGGGAAATCAGCCCCAGCATTTT
>-|TRBJ1-2|-|TRBV18|13
CASSPLGDYGYTF
TGTGCCAGCTCACCTTTAGGGGACTATGGCTACACCTTC
>-|TRBJ2-1|TRBD2|TRBV10-1|15
CASSESAGEDNEQFF
TGCGCCAGCAGTGAATCGGCGGGGGAGGACAATGAGCAGTTCTTC
>-|TRBJ2-5|-|TRBV29-1|14
CSVESGTTQETQYF
TGCAGCGTTGAATCCGGGACGACGCAAGAGACCCAGTACTTC
>-|TRBJ1-5|-|TRBV6-2/TRBV6-3|14
CASSYTLTDQPQHF
TGTGCCAGCAGTTACACCCTCACAGACCAGCCCCAGCATTTT
>-|TRBJ1-5|-|TRBV4-1|14
CASSQTDQGQPQHF
TGCGCCAGCAGCCAAACCGATCAAGGTCAGCCCCAGCATTTT
>-|TRBJ2-5|-|TRBV28|19
CASSGRLSEEGRIRETQYF
TGTGCCAGCAGTGGAAGGCTTAGTGAGGAGGGTCGGATCAGGGAGACCCAGTACTTC
>-|TRBJ2-3|TRBD2|TRBV18|15
CASSPGGGPADTQYF
TGTGCCAGCTCACCCGGGGGAGGGCCTGCAGATACGCAGTATTTT
>once|TRBJ2-4|-|TRBV7-3|14
CASSLEGAMDIQYF
TGTGCCAGCAGCTTGGAGGGGGCGATGGACATTCAGTACTTC
>-|TRBJ2-7|-|TRBV28|13
CATREGRGYEQYF
TGTGCCACTCGTGAGGGCAGGGGATACGAGCAGTACTTC
>-|TRBJ1-3|-|TRBV4-1|15
CASSQDQGGGNTIYF
TGCGCCAGCAGCCAAGATCAGGGAGGCGGAAACACCATATATTTT
>-|TRBJ2-3|TRBD2|TRBV30|15
CAWEVGGGAPDTQYF
TGTGCCTGGGAGGTTGGCGGGGGGGCCCCCGATACGCAGTATTTT
>-|TRBJ2-7|-|TRBV6-5|14
CASDERAQPYEQYF
TGTGCCAGCGACGAGAGGGCCCAGCCCTACGAGCAGTACTTC
>-|TRBJ2-7|-|TRBV7-7|13
CASSLAWDYEQYF
TGTGCTAGCAGCTTAGCTTGGGACTACGAGCAGTACTTC
>-|TRBJ1-4|TRBD1|TRBV19|16
CASSLHRGQADEKLFF
TGTGCCAGTAGTCTCCACAGGGGGCAGGCTGATGAAAAACTGTTTTTT
>few|TRBJ1-4|-|TRBV30|13
CAWSAGVKEKLFF
TGTGCCTGGAGTGCGGGGGTTAAGGAAAAACTGTTTTTT
>-|TRBJ2-2|TRBD1|TRBV23-1|16
CASSRSGQGHTGELFF
TGCGCCAGCAGTCGATCGGGACAGGGACACACCGGGGAGCTGTTTTTT
>-|TRBJ2-1|TRBD2|TRBV19|16
CASSIVLAGGQGEQFF
TGTGCCAGTAGTATCGTACTAGCGGGGGGGCAGGGTGAGCAGTTCTTC
>-|TRBJ2-1|-|TRBV5-1|14
CASSAETTYNEQFF
TGCGCCAGCAGCGCCGAGACTACATACAATGAGCAGTTCTTC
>once|TRBJ2-7|-|TRBV10-3|11
CAISISYEQYF
TGCGCCATCAGCATTTCCTACGAGCAGTACTTC
>-|TRBJ1-3|-|TRBV30|14
CASTWLNSGNTIYF
TGTGCCTCCACTTGGTTGAACTCTGGAAACACCATATATTTT
>-|TRBJ2-1|TRBD2|TRBV18|16
CASSQGLAGSHNEQFF
TGTGCCAGCTCACAAGGACTAGCGGGGAGTCACAATGAGCAGTTCTTC
>-|TRBJ2-2|-|TRBV18|13
CASSSSNTGELFF
TGTGCCAGCTCCTCGTCGAACACCGGGGAGCTGTTTTTT
>-|TRBJ2-1|TRBD1|TRBV19|19
CASSISGTGVWGSYNEQFF
TGTGCCAGTAGTATTTCTGGGACAGGGGTTTGGGGCTCCTACAATGAGCAGTTCTTC
>-|TRBJ1-5|-|TRBV19|15
CASSIDPTSNQPQHF
TGTGCCAGTAGTATAGATCCGACTTCCAATCAGCCCCAGCATTTT
>-|TRBJ2-5|-|TRBV20-1|11
CSGQTQETQYF
TGCAGTGGACAGACGCAAGAGACCCAGTACTTC
>-|TRBJ1-5|TRBD1|TRBV28|15
CASSKGGNSNQPQHF
TGTGCCAGCAGTAAAGGGGGCAATAGCAATCAGCCCCAGCATTTT
>-|TRBJ2-7|TRBD2|TRBV19|16
CASSQGASGRLSGQYF
TGTGCCAGTAGTCAAGGAGCTAGCGGGAGACTAAGTGGGCAGTACTTC
>-|TRBJ2-1|-|TRBV6-5|15
CASSSAGARYNEQFF
TGTGCCAGCAGTTCCGCCGGGGCCCGTTACAATGAGCAGTTCTTC
>-|TRBJ2-1|-|TRBV5-4|15
CASSLVQGSTNEQFF
TGTGCCAGCAGCCTCGTACAGGGTTCAACAAATGAGCAGTTCTTC
>-|TRBJ2-5|-|TRBV5-8|12
CASSAVGETQYF
TGTGCCAGCAGCGCCGTGGGGGAGACCCAGTACTTC